This T cell receptor (beta chain) was sequenced for a study of blood T cell repertoires in COVID-19 (dated by TCRdb to 2019 to 2021). For context, the study as a whole: The collaborator samples originated in the United States, Italy and Spain and spanned the acute and convalescent phases of COVID-19. HLA class I and class II types, where available, came from metadata supplied by the sample provider rather than from assay-based typing. The prospective study material was composed of cDNA or gDNA derived from T cells, B-cell-depleted T cells, or PBMCs. The sample metadata nearly always contained a de-identified subject ID, COVID-19 status, age in years and sex. The dataset comprised deeply sampled blood TCRbeta repertoires from subjects exposed to, actively infected with, or recovered from COVID-19. The repertoires were made available in a free public database intended to serve as a resource for research on the immune response to SARS-CoV-2. The samples were drawn from the first 160 participants of the ongoing ImmuneRACE study and from 950 to 1,500 subjects provided by 6 global collaborators. Broader findings and caveats from the paper: The quantity of clinical and demographic metadata differed by source and by participant and was supplied without curation.

TCRbeta CDR3 regions were amplified from genomic DNA using the immunoSEQ Assay, a bias-controlled multiplex PCR. The original pipeline was this. Within the assay, amplification of reference gene primers was used to estimate how many nucleated cells each sample contained. To quantify the absolute abundance of each unique TCRbeta CDR3 rearrangement, sequence reads were collapsed and filtered. For each sample, productive Simpson clonality was calculated as the square root of Simpson's diversity index across productive rearrangements. Not all clones reach the TCRdb copy of this immuneACCESS table, which keeps in-frame sequences only. Checked studies attribute under half of the gap to unresolved V genes and leave the rest unexplained. The V and J calls and clone size are taken from that table; D and trimming were inferred from the DNA. Recorded for this sample are about 130,000 clones; more than 85% of them occurred a single time. Of the sample, approximately 2% falls within the top ten clones.

With regard to this clone: Its antigen specificity is not known. No base-level quality is on record; no much larger clone is a single base apart.

Per the germline V gene, MNHEY is the CDR1 and SVGEGT is the CDR2. V loses 4 bases at its end and J loses 1 base; junction bases beyond the gene matches: 7. The CDR3 holds 17 amino acids from the cysteine to the phenylalanine. Only the CDR3 DNA stays, 51 bases, in frame from base 1. In Seattle, one collaborating source enrolled patients while the infection was active and tracked those patients longitudinally over the course of disease. Collaborating institutions collected whole blood in K2EDTA tubes following their own protocols. For TCRbeta analysis, collaborators shipped samples as frozen whole blood, isolated PBMCs, or DNA extracted from either of those sample types.

Sequenced material: peripheral blood. The receptor chain draws on TRBV6-2 or TRBV6-3 and TRBJ2-1; the junction holds 10 bases that match TRBD2. This receptor was taken from a man between 50 and 59 years old with COVID-19, enrolled during active disease. The CDR3 in this case is CASSLSLAGVSYNEQFF. The bases are TGTGCCAGCAGTTTATCGCTAGCGGGAGTGTCCTACAATGAGCAGTTCTTC.